The present entry profiles one TCR beta chain with its context. This sample was included in a study of blood T cell repertoires in COVID-19. The germline gives CDR1 SGHAT, CDR2 FQNNGV. CDR3 length equals 14 residues. Trimming cost V 5 bases and J 4 bases, with 11 bases left between them. Method: immunoSEQ multiplex PCR; TCRdb's copy keeps in-frame clones and lacks some. Here the sample spans 130,000 to 150,000 clones, more than 75% being singletons. The sequenced material came from PBMCs or T cells enriched from blood (not recorded which). This sequence joins TRBV11-2 and TRBJ1-4, with D unclear. The receptor comes from a woman aged 25 to 39 with acute COVID-19. CDR3 in amino acids: CASSRAINNEKLFF. CDR3 nucleotides: TGTGCCAGCAGCCGAGCTATTAATAATGAAAAACTGTTTTTT.